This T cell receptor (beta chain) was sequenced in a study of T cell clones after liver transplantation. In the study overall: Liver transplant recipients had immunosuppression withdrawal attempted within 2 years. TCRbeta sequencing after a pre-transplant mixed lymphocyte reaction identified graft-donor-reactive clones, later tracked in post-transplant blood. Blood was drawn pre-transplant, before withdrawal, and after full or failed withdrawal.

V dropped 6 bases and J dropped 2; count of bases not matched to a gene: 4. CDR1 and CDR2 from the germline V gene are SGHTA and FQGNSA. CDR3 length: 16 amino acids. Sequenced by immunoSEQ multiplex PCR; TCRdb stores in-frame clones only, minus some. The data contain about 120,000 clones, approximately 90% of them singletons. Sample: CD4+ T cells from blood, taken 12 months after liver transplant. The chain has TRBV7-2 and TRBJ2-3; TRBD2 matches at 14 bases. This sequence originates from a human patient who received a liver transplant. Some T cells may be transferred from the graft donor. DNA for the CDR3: TGTGCCAGCAGATGGACTAGCGGGAGGCACACAGATACGCAGTATTTT. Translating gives CASRWTSGRHTDTQYF.